The 10 T cell receptor beta chains listed next were all sequenced from one sample in a study of blood T cell repertoires in COVID-19. TCRdb keeps only in-frame clones here, not all; method: immunoSEQ multiplex PCR. The sample includes fewer than 110,000 clones, around nine tenths of them seen just once. What was sequenced was peripheral blood. Receptors were obtained from a woman aged 25 to 39 with acute or convalescent COVID-19.

The chain has TRBV3-1 (or the pseudogene TRBV3-2) and TRBJ2-7, with 11 bases that match TRBD2. V lost 3 bases, J lost 9 bases, and 28 bases stayed unmatched. The CDR3 spans 21 residues. The germline CDR1 and CDR2 sequences are LGHDT and YNNKEL (reference sequence). The CDR3 region is CASSHELRLAGTTRGQVGQYF. CDR3 coding DNA: TGTGCCAGCAGCCATGAACTTCGACTAGCGGGGACGACTAGGGGACAAGTGGGGCAGTACTTC.

A single count supports this clone. The V and J genes are TRBV6-2 or TRBV6-3 and TRBJ2-1, with D possibly matching TRBD2 (6 bases). The CDR3 is 16 amino acids. The V end lost 0 bases, the J end lost 8 bases, and 17 bases lay between the germline ends. In germline, CDR1 is MNHEY, CDR2 SVGEGT. This CDR3 is CASSYSIQEGWDEQFF. CDR3 bases: TGTGCCAGCAGTTACTCGATTCAGGAGGGTTGGGATGAGCAGTTCTTC.

This clone appeared a few times. V and J are TRBV6-2 or TRBV6-3 and TRBJ2-2; D gene uncertain. This CDR3 is built from 16 residues. Germline lookup yields CDR1 MNHEY and CDR2 SVGEGT. V was pared by 1 base and J by 4 bases, with 13 bases between. CDR3 bases: TGTGCCAGCAGTTACTTCGGTAGCTTGGGCACCGGGGAGCTGTTTTTT. Protein sequence: CASSYFGSLGTGELFF.

This chain links TRBV6-5 with TRBJ1-1; the D is unclear. V was cut by 7 bases and J by 3 bases, with 12 bases left in between. Germline-derived CDR1 and CDR2 are MNHEY and SVGAGI. This CDR3 is 13 amino acids long. The CDR3 nucleotides are TGTGCCAGCAAAAGATGGCTGTACACTGAAGCTTTCTTT. Protein sequence: CASKRWLYTEAFF.

The chain links TRBV24-1 to TRBJ2-7; 7 bases line up with TRBD1. Per the germline V gene, CDR1 is KGHDR and CDR2 is SFDVKD. The CDR3 is 17 residues long. Trimming removed 7 bases from V and 0 bases from J; junction bases left unmatched: 14. The CDR3 region has the DNA TGTGCCACCAGGGGGACAGTACCCGGGACACTCTCCTACGAGCAGTACTTC. Translation: CATRGTVPGTLSYEQYF.

The DNA for the CDR3 is TGTGCCAGCAGTTTGATAGGGGGCGAATATCAGCCCCAGCATTTT. Its translation: CASSLIGGEYQPQHF. V is TRBV27 and J is TRBJ1-5, with 7 bases aligning to TRBD1. CDR3 length: 15 amino acids. The V and J ends lost 3 bases and 5 bases, in that order; junction bases with no gene match: 7. Germline V gives CDR1 MNHEY, CDR2 SMNVEV (reference sequence).

The V call is TRBV30, the J call TRBJ2-3, with D possibly TRBD1 on 5 matching bases. CDR1 and CDR2 (germline): GTSNPN, SVGIG (reference sequence). V lost 3 bases, J lost 5 bases, and 12 bases lay in between. The CDR3 is made up of 13 amino acids. CDR3 sequence: CAWSRSGKDTQYF. The CDR3 DNA follows: TGTGCCTGGAGCCGTTCAGGGAAAGATACGCAGTATTTT.

V is TRBV19 and J is TRBJ2-5; TRBD2 might be the D (5 bases). Trimming stripped 2 bases from V and 5 bases from J, with 12 bases between. The CDR3 has 14 amino acids. Per the germline V gene, CDR1 is LNHDA and CDR2 is SQIVND (reference sequence). The CDR3 here is CASSIRRPPETQYF. In nucleotides, the CDR3 is TGTGCCAGTAGTATAAGGAGGCCTCCGGAGACCCAGTACTTC.

CDR3 protein: CASSPRGARISPLHF. As DNA, the CDR3 is TGTGCCAGCTCACCCCGGGGGGCACGGATTTCACCCCTCCACTTT. The genes are TRBV18 and TRBJ1-6; TRBD1 is a possible D gene (6 bases). The V and J ends lost 3 bases and 9 bases respectively, with 15 bases between them. CDR1 and CDR2 (germline): KGHSH, LQKENI. The CDR3 is 15 amino acids.

The rearrangement links TRBV27 to TRBJ2-1; 11 bases are a match to TRBD2. The length of the CDR3 is 15 residues. Germline V gene lookup returns CDR1 MNHEY and CDR2 SMNVEV (reference sequence). J lost 8 bases, V lost 2 bases, and 5 bases had no gene match. CDR3 residues: CASSLIAGGPYEQFF. The CDR3 DNA follows: TGTGCCAGCAGTTTAATAGCGGGAGGGCCCTATGAGCAGTTCTTC.